Following are 30 T cell receptor beta chains from one sample sequenced in a study of T-cell reconstitution after alpha-beta-depleted transplantation in children. Unique molecular identifiers tagged the TCRbeta library. In TCRdb, the PCR reads were re-called with MiXCR into one record per CDR3 protein. Of about 91,000 distinct CDR3 sequences in the sample, roughly 8% were seen once. The sequencing used PBMCs from the stem cell graft donor, collected from the stem cell graft. These receptor sequences come from a human donor who donated a stem cell graft to a child with congenital amegakaryocytic thrombocytopenia.

This clonotype has ten or more counts. The rearrangement joins TRBV4-1 to TRBJ2-5; the D call may be TRBD1 or TRBD2 (5 bases each). Germline CDR1 and CDR2: MGHRA and YSYEKL. The V end lost 3 bases, the J end lost 3 bases, and 14 bases lay between the germline ends. CDR3 length: 15 residues. In DNA, the CDR3 is TGCGCCAGCAGCCAGGTCGGGGCAGGAGAAGAGACCCAGTACTTC. Encoded protein: CASSQVGAGEETQYF.

Many counts were recorded for this clonotype. The CDR3 is CASSPPGQKNTIYF. CDR3 bases: TGTGCCAGCTCACCCCCGGGACAGAAGAACACCATATATTTT. The rearrangement links TRBV18 to TRBJ1-3, with 7 nucleotides matching TRBD1. The CDR3 has 14 amino acids. The germline V gene has CDR1 KGHSH and CDR2 LQKENI. V dropped 3 bases and J dropped 7; count of bases not matched to a gene: 6.

This clonotype was observed at least ten times. This sequence joins TRBV7-9 and TRBJ2-6; no definite D call. The V end lost 5 bases, the J end lost 6 bases, and 17 bases lay between the germline ends. The CDR3 is made up of 16 amino acids. The germline gives CDR1 SEHNR, CDR2 FQNEAQ (reference sequence). The CDR3 DNA follows: TGTGCCAGCAGCCCTCCGGGCGGAGAAGCGGCCAACGTCCTGACTTTC. Encoded protein: CASSPPGGEAANVLTF.

The sample holds many counts of this clonotype. The rearrangement joins TRBV7-8 to TRBJ2-7; no clear D. Germline CDR1 SGHVS, CDR2 FQNEAQ. The ends were cut back, 3 bases at V and 4 bases at J, with 7 bases in the middle. The CDR3 is 12 residues long. The CDR3 coding sequence is TGTGCCAGCAGCTTCCCCCAATACGAGCAGTACTTC. Its translation is CASSFPQYEQYF.

This clonotype was seen at least ten times. The chain combines TRBV7-2 with TRBJ1-2; no clear D gene. V was shortened by 4 bases and J by 0 bases, with 15 bases between the two germline ends. CDR1 and CDR2 from the germline V gene are SGHTA and FQGNSA. CDR3 size: 16 residues. This CDR3 reads CASSSHLYIANYGYTF. CDR3 nucleotides: TGTGCCAGCAGCTCCCACCTATACATAGCTAACTATGGCTACACCTTC.

This clonotype has at least ten counts. The J gene is TRBJ2-7, the V gene TRBV12-3 or TRBV12-4; 8 bases align to TRBD2. CDR3 length equals 14 residues. J was trimmed by 7 bases and V by 6 bases; bases with no gene match: 11. The CDR3 nucleotides are TGTGCCAGCAGCCTAGGGACTAGTCGATTTGAGCAGTACTTC. It codes for CASSLGTSRFEQYF.

The chain employs TRBV4-3 and TRBJ2-1; TRBD2 might be the D (6 bases). Germline CDR1 and CDR2: LGHNA and YSLEER. The CDR3 runs 18 residues. The germline V and J ends were trimmed by 4 bases and 2 bases, with 21 bases remaining between them. CDR3: CASSPRDFPTLPYNEQFF. The CDR3 DNA sequence: TGCGCCAGCAGCCCTAGGGACTTCCCTACTTTACCCTACAATGAGCAGTTCTTC.

This clonotype was observed at least ten times. V gene TRBV5-1 combines with J gene TRBJ2-5; D may correspond to TRBD1 or TRBD2 (5 bases each). The CDR3 loop spans 14 amino acids. V dropped 5 bases and J dropped 1 base, with 12 bases sitting between them. From germline, CDR1 is SGHRS and CDR2 YFSETQ. In nucleotides, the CDR3 is TGCGCCAGCAGTGTTGGGGGAGCCCAAGAGACCCAGTACTTC. Protein sequence: CASSVGGAQETQYF.

This clonotype was seen repeatedly, ten times or more. J is TRBJ2-1 and V is TRBV15, with D unresolved. V lost 1 base and J lost 3, with 7 bases in between. Germline V gene lookup returns CDR1 LNHNV and CDR2 YYDKDF (reference sequence). This CDR3 region has 14 residues. CDR3 residues: CATSRGQIYNEQFF. The CDR3 bases are TGTGCCACCAGCAGAGGTCAGATCTACAATGAGCAGTTCTTC.

In this sample, this clonotype turned up many times. This chain connects TRBV12-3 or TRBV12-4 to TRBJ2-7, with D perhaps being TRBD1 or TRBD2 (5 bases each). Trimming left V 7 bases short and J 4 bases short, with 17 bases between. The CDR3 consists of 14 residues. CDR3 loop: CASTLDGTLYEQYF. The CDR3 DNA is TGTGCCAGCACTCTAGATGGGACGCTTTACGAGCAGTACTTC.

This clonotype has just a few counts. V usage is TRBV10-3 and J usage is TRBJ2-3; 9 positions match TRBD2. The V and J ends lost 6 bases and 0 bases, in that order; junction bases with no gene match: 4. Germline-derived CDR1 and CDR2 are ENHRY and SYGVKD. This CDR3 contains 15 residues. The CDR3 coding sequence is TGTGCCATCAGCTTAGCGGGGGATAGCACAGATACGCAGTATTTT. Translation gives CAISLAGDSTDTQYF.

This clonotype was recorded many times. The gene calls are TRBV7-8 and TRBJ2-1; 7 bases agree with TRBD2. The germline V gene encodes CDR1 SGHVS and CDR2 FQNEAQ. There are 16 residues in the CDR3. V lost 5 bases to trimming and J lost 2 bases; unmatched junction nucleotides: 9. CDR3 amino acids: CASSPVVAGTYNEQFF. DNA for the CDR3: TGTGCCAGCAGCCCCGTAGTAGCGGGTACCTACAATGAGCAGTTCTTC.

This clonotype was found many times. The CDR3 nucleotides are TGCAGTGCTAGAGATCCCGTAGGGAAAGAGACCCAGTACTTC. It specifies CSARDPVGKETQYF. The chain uses TRBV20-1 and TRBJ2-5; D unresolved. The V gene's germline CDR1 is DFQATT and CDR2 SNEGSKA (reference sequence). There are 14 residues in the CDR3. V gave up 0 bases and J gave up 3 bases, with 11 bases separating them.

In this sample, this clonotype turned up many times. J is TRBJ2-2 and V is TRBV7-2; 12 bases are a match to TRBD2. This CDR3 contains 15 residues. The trim removed 6 bases at V and 6 bases at J, leaving 5 bases unmatched. Germline values: CDR1 SGHTA, CDR2 FQGNSA. CDR3 bases: TGTGCCAGCAGGAATCGACTAGCGGGAGCCGGGGAGCTGTTTTTT. The encoded protein is CASRNRLAGAGELFF.

V gene TRBV19 combines with J gene TRBJ1-1, with D unresolved. Germline lookup yields CDR1 LNHDA and CDR2 SQIVND (reference sequence). The CDR3 has 11 amino acids. V gave up 10 bases and J gave up 5 bases, with 11 bases separating them. The CDR3 here is CATFRATEAFF. The CDR3 DNA is TGTGCCACCTTCCGGGCGACTGAAGCTTTCTTT. The full variable domain, completed using reference TRBV19 and TRBJ1-1, is DGGITQSPKYLFRKEGQNVTLSCEQNLNHDAMYWYRQDPGQGLRLIYYSQIVNDFQKGDIAEGYSVSREKKESFPLTVTSAQKNPTAFYLCATFRATEAFFGQGTRLTVV.

The table lists this clonotype with many counts. The chain carries TRBV5-1 and TRBJ2-3; D gene uncertain. There are 14 residues in the CDR3. The germline CDR1 and CDR2 sequences are SGHRS and YFSETQ. V gave up 5 bases and J gave up 2 bases, with 12 bases separating them. The CDR3 loop reads CASSWSKFTDTQYF. As DNA, the CDR3 is TGCGCCAGCAGTTGGAGCAAGTTCACAGATACGCAGTATTTT.

This clonotype was observed many times. V is TRBV29-1 and J is TRBJ1-1; 7 bases fit TRBD1. In germline, CDR1 is SQVTM, CDR2 ANQGSEA. The CDR3 loop spans 12 amino acids. In DNA, the CDR3 is TGCAGTGCGGGAGGACAGGCGATTGAAGCTTTCTTT. Amino acids: CSAGGQAIEAFF.

This clonotype showed up many times. V is TRBV5-1 and J is TRBJ1-1; a weak D match, TRBD1 (6 bases). Germline values: CDR1 SGHRS, CDR2 YFSETQ. V was trimmed by 1 base and J by 5 bases, leaving 12 bases between them. CDR3 length: 14 amino acids. The CDR3 spells CASSLTGMRTEAFF. Written as DNA, the CDR3 is TGCGCCAGCAGCTTGACAGGGATGAGGACTGAAGCTTTCTTT.

This clonotype occurred many times. The chain links TRBV28 to TRBJ2-7; 7 bases align to TRBD2. The germline V gene encodes CDR1 MDHEN and CDR2 SYDVKM. V was pared by 10 bases and J by 3 bases, with 18 bases of the junction left unmatched. The CDR3 sequence is 16 residues long. The DNA of the CDR3 is TGTGCCACCACAGTTTACGGACGGGGGGAACTCTACGAGCAGTACTTC. As protein: CATTVYGRGELYEQYF.

The table lists this clonotype with many counts. The V call is TRBV6-4, the J call TRBJ1-1; D is undetermined. Germline V CDR1 and CDR2: MRHNA, SNTAGT. Trimming pared 8 bases from V and 1 base from J, leaving 14 bases between. This CDR3 contains 14 residues. As DNA, the CDR3 is TGTGCCAGCGTGACCTCCCGGCCGAACACTGAAGCTTTCTTT. The encoded protein is CASVTSRPNTEAFF.

There are many counts of this clonotype. The rearrangement uses TRBV7-2 and TRBJ2-5; 8 bases are a match to TRBD1. Germline V CDR1 and CDR2: SGHTA, FQGNSA. The CDR3 spans 16 residues. V was clipped by 5 bases and J by 5 bases; unmatched bases: 13. This CDR3 reads CASSLLGTGSMETQYF. DNA for the CDR3: TGTGCCAGCAGCCTACTGGGGACAGGTTCAATGGAGACCCAGTACTTC. The full variable domain, in which reference TRBV7-2 and TRBJ2-5 provide the parts outside the CDR3, is GAGVSQSPSNKVTEKGKDVELRCDPISGHTALYWYRQSLGQGLEFLIYFQGNSAPDKSGLPSDRFSAERTGGSVSTLTIQRTQQEDSAVYLCASSLLGTGSMETQYFGPGTRLLVL.

There are a few counts of this clonotype. This chain links TRBV5-1 with TRBJ1-1; perhaps TRBD1 as D (6 bases). CDR1 is SGHRS, CDR2 YFSETQ, per germline. The length of the CDR3 is 15 residues. V dropped 4 bases and J dropped 5 bases, with 18 bases sitting between them. The CDR3 here is CASSNLQGGATEAFF. The CDR3 nucleotides read TGCGCCAGCAGCAATCTACAGGGAGGTGCGACTGAAGCTTTCTTT.

Many counts were recorded for this clonotype. The V gene is TRBV5-1, the J gene TRBJ2-2; TRBD1 might be the D (5 bases). The CDR3 consists of 17 residues. CDR1 and CDR2 from the germline V gene are SGHRS and YFSETQ. Between the trimmed V and J ends, which lost 3 bases and 5 bases, there was a span of 20 bases. CDR3 protein: CASSWAQGNRRTGELFF. The CDR3 nucleotides read TGCGCCAGCAGCTGGGCGCAGGGAAATAGAAGAACCGGGGAGCTGTTTTTT.

This clonotype showed up many times. The rearrangement links TRBV20-1 to TRBJ2-2; 7 bases match TRBD1. After removal of 3 bases from V and 7 bases from J, the junction contained 5 bases not matched to a gene. Germline CDR1 DFQATT, CDR2 SNEGSKA (reference sequence). The CDR3 extends over 13 amino acids. The CDR3 nucleotides read TGCAGTGCTAGGGAGACAGGGAACGGGGAGCTGTTTTTT. Protein product: CSARETGNGELFF.

This clonotype has a count of ten or more. The V and J genes are TRBV25-1 and TRBJ2-3; D perhaps matches TRBD1 (5 bases). The V and J ends lost 5 bases and 0 bases respectively, with 9 bases between them. The CDR3 runs to 14 residues. Per the germline V gene, CDR1 is MGHDK and CDR2 is SYGVNS. The DNA for the CDR3 is TGTGCCAGCAGTAACAGGTTTAGCACAGATACGCAGTATTTT. Translated, it gives CASSNRFSTDTQYF.

This clonotype was seen ten or more times. The rearrangement joins TRBV6-5 to TRBJ2-1; the D gene is possibly TRBD2 (5 bases). Germline CDR1 is MNHEY and CDR2 is SVGAGI. This CDR3 spans 16 amino acids. Trimming took 3 bases from V and 4 from J, leaving 16 bases between them. The CDR3 region is CASSYGPSLLYNEQFF. DNA of the CDR3: TGTGCCAGCAGTTATGGGCCTAGCCTCCTTTACAATGAGCAGTTCTTC.

This clonotype was seen repeatedly, ten times or more. The chain combines TRBV6-5 with TRBJ1-5; 11 nucleotides line up with TRBD1. Germline CDR1 MNHEY, CDR2 SVGAGI. CDR3 length: 17 amino acids. V trimming: 7 bases; J trimming: 4 bases; junction bases outside the gene matches: 12. This CDR3 reads CASTSPGQGVGNQPQHF. The DNA for the CDR3 is TGTGCCAGCACTTCACCGGGACAGGGGGTAGGTAATCAGCCCCAGCATTTT.

This sequence joins TRBV20-1 and TRBJ1-1; the D is unclear. Germline-derived CDR1 and CDR2 are DFQATT and SNEGSKA (reference sequence). The CDR3 has 12 residues. The CDR3 loop is CRTQEAATEAFF. DNA of the CDR3: TGCCGAACCCAAGAGGCAGCCACTGAAGCTTTCTTT.

This clonotype has a count of ten or more. This chain uses TRBV5-1 with TRBJ1-1; D call uncertain. V gave up 4 bases and J gave up 4 bases, with 11 bases separating them. CDR1 SGHRS and CDR2 YFSETQ come from the germline V gene. The CDR3 has 13 residues. In DNA, the CDR3 is TGCGCCAGCAGCCAAACTAGCGGCACTGAAGCTTTCTTT. It specifies CASSQTSGTEAFF. The complete variable domain, with remaining parts taken from reference TRBV5-1 and TRBJ1-1, reads KAGVTQTPRYLIKTRGQQVTLSCSPISGHRSVSWYQQTPGQGLQFLFEYFSETQRNKGNFPGRFSGRQFSNSRSEMNVSTLELGDSALYLCASSQTSGTEAFFGQGTRLTVV.

This clonotype was counted ten times or more. The chain is built from TRBV4-2 and TRBJ2-3; TRBD1 is a possible D gene (6 bases). The CDR3 runs 14 residues. The V end lost 4 bases, the J end lost 4 bases, and 12 bases lay between the germline ends. Germline CDR1 is LGHNA and CDR2 is YNFKEQ. CDR3 loop: CASSPGELADTQYF. CDR3 DNA sequence: TGTGCCAGCAGCCCAGGGGAACTCGCAGATACGCAGTATTTT.